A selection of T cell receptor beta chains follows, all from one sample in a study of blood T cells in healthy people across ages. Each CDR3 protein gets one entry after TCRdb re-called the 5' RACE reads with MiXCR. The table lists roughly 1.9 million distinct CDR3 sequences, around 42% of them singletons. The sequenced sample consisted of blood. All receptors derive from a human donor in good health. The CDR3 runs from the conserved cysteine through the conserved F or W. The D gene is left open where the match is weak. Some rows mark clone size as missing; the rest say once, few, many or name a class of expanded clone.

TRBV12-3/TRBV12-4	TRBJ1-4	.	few	CASSVTGNSDEKLFF	TGTGCCAGCAGTGTCACAGGGAATTCGGATGAAAAACTGTTTTTT
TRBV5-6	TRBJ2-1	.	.	CASSPNYYNEQFF	TGTGCCAGCAGCCCCAATTACTACAATGAGCAGTTCTTC
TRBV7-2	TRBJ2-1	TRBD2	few	CASSLERGGDEFF	TGTGCCAGCAGCTTAGAGCGGGGGGGCGATGAGTTCTTC
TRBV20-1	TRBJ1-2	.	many	CSARDRGLYGYTF	TGCAGTGCTAGAGATCGCGGCCTCTATGGCTACACCTTC
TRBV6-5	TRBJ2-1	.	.	CASFSYNEQFF	TGTGCCAGCTTCTCCTACAATGAGCAGTTCTTC
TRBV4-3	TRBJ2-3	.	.	CAGSQGVENTDTQYF	TGCGCCGGCAGCCAAGGAGTAGAAAACACAGATACGCAGTATTTT
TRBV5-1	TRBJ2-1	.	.	CASSGEGGQQFF	TGCGCCAGCAGCGGCGAGGGCGGGCAGCAGTTCTTC
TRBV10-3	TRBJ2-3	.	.	CAISELTAVTQYF	TGTGCCATCAGTGAACTTACGGCGGTAACGCAGTATTTT
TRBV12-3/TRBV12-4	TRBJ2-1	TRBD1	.	CASSSDRVGYNEQFF	TGTGCCAGCAGTTCCGACAGGGTTGGGTACAATGAGCAGTTCTTC
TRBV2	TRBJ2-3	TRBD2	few	CATSGLGAETQYF	TGTGCCACGTCGGGACTAGGGGCAGAGACGCAGTATTTT
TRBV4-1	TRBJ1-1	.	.	CASSQDRRSEEAFF	TGCGCCAGCAGCCAAGATAGGCGGAGTGAGGAAGCTTTCTTT
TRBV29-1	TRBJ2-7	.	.	CSAGTGPYKQYF	TGCAGCGCCGGGACGGGGCCCTACAAGCAGTACTTC
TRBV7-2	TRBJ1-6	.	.	CASSLYTAGETPLHF	TGTGCCAGCAGCTTATATACGGCAGGGGAGACACCCCTCCACTTT
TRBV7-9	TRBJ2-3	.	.	CASSQGVASTDTQYF	TGTGCCAGCAGCCAAGGGGTGGCTTCCACAGATACGCAGTATTTT
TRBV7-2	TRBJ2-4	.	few	CASSLVAAIAKNIQYF	TGTGCCAGCAGCTTAGTAGCAGCGATCGCCAAAAACATTCAGTACTTC
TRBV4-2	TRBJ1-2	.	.	CASSQGGVGTAVSGYTF	TGTGCCAGCAGCCAAGGAGGAGTCGGGACCGCGGTATCGGGCTACACCTTC
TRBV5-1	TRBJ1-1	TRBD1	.	CASRTTGAWNTEAFF	TGCGCCAGCAGGACCACAGGGGCGTGGAACACTGAAGCTTTCTTT
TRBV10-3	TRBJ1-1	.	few	CAISDLGKVGGTEAFF	TGTGCCATCAGTGACCTAGGGAAAGTGGGCGGCACTGAAGCTTTCTTT
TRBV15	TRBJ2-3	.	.	CATSREASHGEDTQDF	TGTGCCACCAGCAGAGAGGCGAGCCACGGTGAAGATACGCAGGATTTT
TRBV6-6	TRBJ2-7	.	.	CASSYSNNAATYEQYF	TGTGCCAGCAGTTACTCTAACAATGCGGCTACCTACGAGCAGTACTTC
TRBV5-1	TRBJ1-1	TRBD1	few	CASSPIQGSTEAFF	TGCGCCAGCAGCCCTATACAGGGGTCCACTGAAGCTTTCTTT
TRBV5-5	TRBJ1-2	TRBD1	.	CASRWDRLRAYGYTF	TGTGCCAGCAGGTGGGACAGGCTTCGGGCCTATGGCTACACCTTC
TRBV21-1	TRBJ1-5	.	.	CASSKRYPQPQHF	TGTGCCAGCAGCAAAAGGTACCCTCAGCCCCAGCATTTT
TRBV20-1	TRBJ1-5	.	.	CSARSPRQGRSRAPQHF	TGCAGTGCTAGATCTCCTCGGCAGGGCAGATCAAGAGCGCCCCAGCATTTT
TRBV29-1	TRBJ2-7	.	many	CSVGHWTVGPYEQYF	TGCAGCGTTGGTCATTGGACAGTCGGGCCCTACGAGCAGTACTTC
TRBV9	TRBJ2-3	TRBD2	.	CASSVEGLAGDTDTQYF	TGTGCCAGCAGCGTAGAAGGATTAGCGGGGGATACAGATACGCAGTATTTT
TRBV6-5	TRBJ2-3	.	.	CASSLKASLSTDTQYF	TGTGCCAGCAGCCTAAAGGCTAGTCTTAGCACAGATACGCAGTATTTT
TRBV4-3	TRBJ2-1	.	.	CASSGQLRGGGGYNEQFF	TGCGCCAGCAGCGGACAGCTTCGAGGGGGGGGAGGCTACAATGAGCAGTTCTTC
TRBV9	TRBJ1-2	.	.	CASSISPRTGRGYTF	TGTGCCAGCAGCATATCCCCCCGGACGGGGCGCGGCTACACCTTC
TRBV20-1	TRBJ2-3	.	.	CSARDRGEATDTQYF	TGCAGTGCTAGAGATAGGGGGGAGGCCACAGATACGCAGTATTTT
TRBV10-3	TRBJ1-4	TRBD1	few	CAISSDREYNEKLFF	TGTGCCATCAGTTCAGACAGGGAATACAATGAAAAACTGTTTTTT
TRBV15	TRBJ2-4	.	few	CATSRDIMSKLAKNIQYF	TGTGCCACCAGCAGAGATATCATGAGTAAACTAGCCAAAAACATTCAGTACTTC
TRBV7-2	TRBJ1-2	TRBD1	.	CASSFGQGPFGGYTF	TGTGCCAGCAGCTTCGGACAGGGCCCCTTCGGTGGCTACACCTTC
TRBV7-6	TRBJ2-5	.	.	CASSLRIGEETQYF	TGTGCCAGCAGCCTTCGGATAGGGGAAGAGACCCAGTACTTC
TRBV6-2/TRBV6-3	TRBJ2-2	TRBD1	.	CASREIPGTGRGTGELFF	TGTGCCAGCAGAGAAATTCCCGGGACAGGGCGAGGCACCGGGGAGCTGTTTTTT
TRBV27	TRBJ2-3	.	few	CASLSPLFLYF	TGTGCCAGCCTCAGCCCCCTCTTCCTGTATTTT
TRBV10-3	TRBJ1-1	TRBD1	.	CAICETGEAFF	TGTGCCATCTGTGAGACAGGGGAAGCTTTCTTT
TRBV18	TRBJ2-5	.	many	CASSPPEETQYF	TGTGCCAGCAGTCCCCCCGAGGAGACCCAGTACTTC
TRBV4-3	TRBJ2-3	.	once	CASSQDWARAPDTQYF	TGCGCCAGCAGCCAAGATTGGGCCCGGGCGCCAGATACGCAGTATTTT
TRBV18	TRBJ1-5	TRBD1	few	CASSKSQGNQPQHF	TGTGCCAGCTCAAAATCACAGGGGAATCAGCCCCAGCATTTT
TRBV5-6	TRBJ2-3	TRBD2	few	CASSLPGLAGLTSTDTQYF	TGTGCCAGCAGCTTACCGGGACTAGCGGGGCTTACTAGCACAGATACGCAGTATTTT
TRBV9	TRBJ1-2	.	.	CASSPLGRIYYGYTF	TGTGCCAGCAGCCCATTAGGACGGATCTACTATGGCTACACCTTC
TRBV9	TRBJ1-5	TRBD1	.	CASSGGPGTGNQPQHF	TGTGCCAGCAGCGGCGGACCCGGGACAGGGAATCAGCCCCAGCATTTT
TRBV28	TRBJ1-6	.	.	CASSQQGLWNSPLHF	TGTGCCAGCAGTCAGCAGGGTTTATGGAATTCACCCCTCCACTTT
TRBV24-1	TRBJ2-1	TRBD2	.	CATSDLRAGLAEPGEQFF	TGTGCCACCAGTGATTTAAGGGCTGGACTAGCGGAGCCTGGTGAGCAGTTCTTC
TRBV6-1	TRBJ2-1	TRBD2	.	CATQAGGGYNEQFF	TGTGCCACGCAAGCGGGCGGGGGGTACAATGAGCAGTTCTTC
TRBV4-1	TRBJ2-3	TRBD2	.	CASSQETSGGALSTDTQYF	TGCGCCAGCAGCCAAGAGACTAGCGGGGGGGCCCTTAGCACAGATACGCAGTATTTT